One and the same sample provided the 27 T cell receptor beta chains below, sequenced in a study of blood T cell repertoires in COVID-19 (dated by TCRdb to between 2020 and 2021). To prepare the library, the immunoSEQ multiplex PCR assay was applied. TCRdb obtained this table from immuneACCESS and retained in-frame rearrangements with V and J assigned. These tables miss some clones; where compared with another copy, unresolved V genes account for less than half of the shortfall, and the remainder is unexplained. The sample yields about 190,000 clones; around 84% were counted once. The ten top clones hold 15% to 20% of the sample. The sequencing sample was made of peripheral blood. The receptor set was obtained from a human donor in a cohort sampled during active COVID-19.

V is TRBV10-2 and J is TRBJ2-5, with TRBD2 matching 11 bases. Trimming at V came to 6 bases and at J to 2 bases, leaving 2 bases not matched to a gene. This CDR3 comprises 14 residues. Germline V lookup: CDR1 WSHSY, CDR2 SAAADI. The CDR3 here is CASSGTSGQETQYF. CDR3 coding DNA: TGCGCCAGCAGCGGGACTAGCGGACAAGAGACCCAGTACTTC.

J is TRBJ2-1 and V is TRBV6-5; tentative D call: TRBD1 (6 bases). This CDR3 is built from 13 residues. Per germline, CDR1 MNHEY and CDR2 SVGAGI. V was clipped by 1 base and J by 10 bases, with 11 bases between them. CDR3 DNA: TGTGCCAGCAGTTACTTAAAGGGGGAGGAGCAGTTCTTC. This codes for CASSYLKGEEQFF.

This clone was seen a handful of times. V and J are TRBV19 and TRBJ1-1, with a tentative D call TRBD1 (5 bases). Trimming pared 7 bases from V and 4 bases from J, leaving 16 bases between. Looked up from germline, CDR1 is LNHDA and CDR2 is SQIVND (reference sequence). The CDR3 is 14 residues long. This CDR3 reads CASTLGGLGTEAFF. CDR3 sequence (DNA): TGTGCCAGTACCCTTGGGGGGTTGGGCACTGAAGCTTTCTTT.

J is TRBJ2-2 and V is TRBV19; 10 bases map to TRBD2. With V trimmed by 2 bases and J by 0 bases, 6 bases remained unmatched. The CDR3 sequence is 18 residues long. The germline gives CDR1 LNHDA, CDR2 SQIVND (reference sequence). For the CDR3, the DNA is TGTGCCAGTAGTATACTAACTAGCGGGACCACGAACACCGGGGAGCTGTTTTTT. It translates to CASSILTSGTTNTGELFF.

This sequence joins TRBV19 and TRBJ2-3; 7 bases agree with TRBD1. Germline V gives CDR1 LNHDA, CDR2 SQIVND (reference sequence). Losses at the gene ends were 11 bases for V and 1 base for J; bases not matched to a gene: 6. The CDR3 is made up of 13 amino acids. In nucleotides, the CDR3 is TGTGCCTCGGGGCAGGGGGGCACAGATACGCAGTATTTT. Amino acids: CASGQGGTDTQYF.

The J gene is TRBJ2-5, the V gene TRBV10-3; TRBD2 agrees at 8 bases. The CDR3 contains 15 residues. Looked up from germline, CDR1 is ENHRY and CDR2 is SYGVKD. V was pared by 3 bases and J by 5 bases, with 8 bases of the junction left unmatched. CDR3 bases: TGTGCCATCAGTGAAGGTAGCGGGATCGGGGAGACCCAGTACTTC. Translating it yields CAISEGSGIGETQYF.

The chain is built from TRBV2 and TRBJ2-3, with TRBD2 identical over 7 bases. The CDR3 contains 15 residues. The germline V gene encodes CDR1 SNHLY and CDR2 FYNNEI. V gave up 4 bases and J gave up 1 base; unmatched junction bases: 5. CDR3 loop: CASSVGLAGTDTQYF. The CDR3 DNA follows: TGTGCCAGCAGTGTCGGCCTAGCGGGCACAGATACGCAGTATTTT. The full variable domain, its missing parts supplied by reference TRBV2 and TRBJ2-3, is EPEVTQTPSHQVTQMGQEVILRCVPISNHLYFYWYRQILGQKVEFLVSFYNNEISEKSEIFDDQFSVERPDGSNFTLKIRSTKLEDSAMYFCASSVGLAGTDTQYFGPGTRLTVL.

About this clone itself: The junction and the germline gene differ at one end; a read error may be behind it. The CDR3 DNA is TGTGCTAGCAGCTTAGCGGCTAGCGGGGTAGAGACCCAGTACTTC. This encodes CASSLAASGVETQYF. The chain links TRBV7-7 to TRBJ2-5; the match to TRBD2 covers 9 bases. The CDR3 has 15 amino acids. Looked up from germline, CDR1 is SSHAT and CDR2 is FNYEAQ (reference sequence).

This rearrangement joins TRBV5-6 to TRBJ2-1, with 13 positions matching TRBD2. CDR1 is SGHDT and CDR2 is YYEEEE in the germline V gene. V shed 2 bases, J shed 15 bases, and the junction held 5 bases outside the gene matches. The CDR3 runs to 13 residues. CDR3 residues: CASSLLAGGPPFF. The CDR3 DNA follows: TGTGCCAGCAGCTTACTAGCGGGAGGGCCACCGTTCTTC.

The J gene is TRBJ1-6, the V gene TRBV27; TRBD1 is a possible D gene (6 bases). V lost 5 bases and J lost 6, with 20 bases in between. This CDR3 is 17 amino acids long. The germline V gene has CDR1 MNHEY and CDR2 SMNVEV (reference sequence). The CDR3 DNA sequence: TGTGCCAGCAGTGTCAGGGGCCCGGACCGTTTTAATTCACCCCTCCACTTT. This sequence encodes CASSVRGPDRFNSPLHF.

The genes are TRBV7-3 and TRBJ2-6; no clear D gene. This CDR3 is 17 amino acids long. V was clipped by 1 base and J by 0 bases, with 10 bases between them. Germline values: CDR1 SGHTA, CDR2 FQGTGA. CDR3: CASSLNSVRSGANVLTF. The CDR3 DNA reads as TGTGCCAGCAGCTTAAATTCAGTCCGCTCTGGGGCCAACGTCCTGACTTTC.

V and J are TRBV7-2 and TRBJ1-2; D remains ambiguous. Trimming pared 5 bases from V and 7 bases from J, leaving 8 bases between. Germline CDR1 SGHTA, CDR2 FQGNSA. This CDR3 has 11 residues. CDR3 region: CASSRVPGYTF. CDR3 DNA sequence: TGTGCCAGCAGCCGGGTCCCTGGCTACACCTTC.

Written as DNA, the CDR3 is TGTGCCAGCAGCTACCGACAGGGTGGCACAGATACGCAGTATTTT. It is translated as CASSYRQGGTDTQYF. This chain links TRBV11-2 with TRBJ2-3; 7 positions match TRBD1. Germline lookup yields CDR1 SGHAT and CDR2 FQNNGV. After removal of 4 bases from V and 1 base from J, the junction contained 5 bases not matched to a gene. CDR3 length: 15 residues.

V is TRBV4-1 and J is TRBJ2-7; 8 bases match TRBD2. Germline assignment: CDR1 MGHRA and CDR2 YSYEKL. CDR3 length: 15 amino acids. Trimming took 4 bases from V and 7 from J; bases not matched to a gene: 12. Written as DNA, the CDR3 is TGCGCCAGCAGCCCTATAGCGGGACGTACTGAGGAGCAGTACTTC. As protein: CASSPIAGRTEEQYF.

The J gene is TRBJ1-6, the V gene TRBV7-8; D possibly corresponds to TRBD1 (5 bases). Trimming stripped 1 base from V and 4 bases from J, with 11 bases between. This CDR3 is 16 amino acids long. Germline V gene lookup returns CDR1 SGHVS and CDR2 FQNEAQ. The CDR3 DNA reads TGTGCCAGCAGCTTAGTTGCGGGGGAATATAATTCACCCCTCCACTTT. Translation: CASSLVAGEYNSPLHF.

J is TRBJ2-3 and V is TRBV7-8; 11 bases are a match to TRBD2. CDR1 SGHVS and CDR2 FQNEAQ come from the germline V gene. J lost 4 bases, V lost 1 base, and 4 bases had no gene match. The CDR3 is 16 amino acids. DNA of the CDR3: TGTGCCAGCAGCTTAGATAGCGGGAGGGCCTCAGATACGCAGTATTTT. It translates to CASSLDSGRASDTQYF.

The chain carries TRBV19 and TRBJ1-1; 7 bases match TRBD1. With 5 bases clipped from V and 10 bases from J, the junction kept 10 bases outside the gene matches. The CDR3 is made up of 13 amino acids. CDR1 LNHDA and CDR2 SQIVND come from the germline V gene (reference sequence). The CDR3 loop is CASSGWDSSLAFF. The CDR3 nucleotides read TGTGCCAGTAGTGGGTGGGACAGCTCGTTAGCTTTCTTT.

The J gene is TRBJ2-3, the V gene TRBV15; D perhaps matches TRBD2 (6 bases). CDR3 length: 18 amino acids. Germline values: CDR1 LNHNV, CDR2 YYDKDF (reference sequence). V lost 2 bases and J lost 0, with 18 bases in between. The CDR3 sequence is CATSRPGFAGPSTDTQYF. The CDR3, as DNA: TGTGCCACCAGCAGACCGGGTTTCGCGGGGCCTAGCACAGATACGCAGTATTTT.

This chain uses TRBV9 with TRBJ2-5, with TRBD2 as a possible D gene (5 bases). This CDR3 spans 14 amino acids. Per the germline V gene, CDR1 is SGDLS and CDR2 is YYNGEE. V was clipped by 0 bases and J by 5 bases, with 11 bases between them. DNA for the CDR3: TGTGCCAGCAGCGTAGCCGGGGTCAGGGAGACCCAGTACTTC. It yields the protein CASSVAGVRETQYF.

The J gene is TRBJ1-2, the V gene TRBV6-6, with a weak D call TRBD1 (5 bases). Per germline, CDR1 MNHNY and CDR2 SVGAGI (reference sequence). Trimming removed 9 bases from V and 8 bases from J, with 13 bases in between. CDR3 length: 11 amino acids. The CDR3 protein is CARRDSGGYTF. The CDR3 DNA follows: TGTGCCAGGAGGGACTCGGGCGGCTACACCTTC.

The chain recombines TRBV14 with TRBJ2-7; maybe TRBD1 (6 bases). This CDR3 has 15 amino acids. V lost 4 bases and J 4 bases, leaving 17 bases between the germline ends. Germline V gene data show CDR1 as SGHDN and CDR2 as FVKESK. In nucleotides, the CDR3 is TGTGCCAGCAGCCTACAGGGCTTTAGTGGGTACGAGCAGTACTTC. Protein sequence: CASSLQGFSGYEQYF.

The rearrangement uses TRBV19 and TRBJ1-1; D perhaps matches TRBD1 (5 bases). V was cut by 3 bases and J by 1 base, with 6 bases left in between. The CDR3 is made up of 13 amino acids. Germline CDR1 reads LNHDA; CDR2 reads SQIVND (reference sequence). CDR3: CASSMTENTEAFF. CDR3 nucleotide sequence: TGTGCCAGTAGTATGACAGAGAACACTGAAGCTTTCTTT.

J is TRBJ2-5 and V is TRBV7-6; a possible D gene is TRBD1 (6 bases). This CDR3 region has 15 residues. Per germline, CDR1 SGHVS and CDR2 FNYEAQ. V was shortened by 5 bases and J by 1 base, with 14 bases between the two germline ends. CDR3 sequence: CASSQTTGRQETQYF. The CDR3 coding sequence is TGTGCCAGCAGCCAAACGACAGGTCGCCAAGAGACCCAGTACTTC. The whole variable domain, filled in from reference TRBV7-6 and TRBJ2-5, reads GAGVSQSPRYKVTKRGQDVALRCDPISGHVSLYWYRQALGQGPEFLTYFNYEAQQDKSGLPNDRFSAERPEGSISTLTIQRTEQRDSAMYRCASSQTTGRQETQYFGPGTRLLVL.

A word on this clone: Other DNA sequences in this specimen translate into the identical CDR3. This chain joins TRBV18 and TRBJ1-1; D uncertain. V lost 3 bases and J lost 1, with 6 bases in between. Germline V lookup: CDR1 KGHSH, CDR2 LQKENI. The CDR3 is 13 amino acids. CDR3 coding DNA: TGTGCCAGCTCACCGTTCGGGAACACTGAAGCTTTCTTT. Its protein is CASSPFGNTEAFF.

The genes are TRBV5-6 and TRBJ1-1; D might be TRBD1 (6 bases). The CDR3 sequence is 13 residues long. Germline V gene lookup returns CDR1 SGHDT and CDR2 YYEEEE. Trimming removed 2 bases at V and 4 bases at J, with 9 bases between. The CDR3 region is CASSFTGITEAFF. The CDR3 DNA sequence: TGTGCCAGCAGCTTTACAGGGATCACTGAAGCTTTCTTT. Together with reference TRBV5-6 and TRBJ1-1, the CDR3 gives the full variable domain: DAGVTQSPTHLIKTRGQQVTLRCSPKSGHDTVSWYQQALGQGPQFIFQYYEEEERQRGNFPDRFSGHQFPNYSSELNVNALLLGDSALYLCASSFTGITEAFFGQGTRLTVV.

The J gene is TRBJ2-2, the V gene TRBV7-3; perhaps TRBD2 as D (5 bases). The CDR3 has 13 amino acids. The ends were cut back, 2 bases at V and 5 bases at J, with 6 bases in the middle. The germline CDR1 and CDR2 sequences are SGHTA and FQGTGA. CDR3: CASSLRGTGELFF. In DNA form, the CDR3 reads TGTGCCAGCAGCTTACGGGGAACCGGGGAGCTGTTTTTT.

The chain has TRBV9 and TRBJ2-5, with TRBD2 matching over 11 bases. The V and J ends lost 4 bases and 5 bases, in that order; junction bases with no gene match: 4. The CDR3 sequence is 14 residues long. Germline-derived CDR1 and CDR2 are SGDLS and YYNGEE. This CDR3 reads CASSISSGGETQYF. As DNA, the CDR3 is TGTGCCAGCAGCATCTCTAGCGGGGGGGAGACCCAGTACTTC.